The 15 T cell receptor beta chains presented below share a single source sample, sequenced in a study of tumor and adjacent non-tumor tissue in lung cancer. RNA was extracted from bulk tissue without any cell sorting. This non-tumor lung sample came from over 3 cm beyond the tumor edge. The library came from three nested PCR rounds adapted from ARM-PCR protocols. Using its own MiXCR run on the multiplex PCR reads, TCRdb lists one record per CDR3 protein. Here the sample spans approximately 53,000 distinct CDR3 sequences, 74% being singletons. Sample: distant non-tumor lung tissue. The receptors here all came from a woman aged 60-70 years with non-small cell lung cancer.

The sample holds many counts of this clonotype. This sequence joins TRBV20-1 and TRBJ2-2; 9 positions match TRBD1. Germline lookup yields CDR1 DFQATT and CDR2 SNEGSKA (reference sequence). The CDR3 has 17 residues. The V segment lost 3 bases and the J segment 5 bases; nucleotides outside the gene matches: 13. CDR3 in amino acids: CSASPWGTGSGTGELFF. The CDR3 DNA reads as TGCAGTGCTAGTCCTTGGGGGACAGGGAGCGGGACCGGGGAGCTGTTTTTT.

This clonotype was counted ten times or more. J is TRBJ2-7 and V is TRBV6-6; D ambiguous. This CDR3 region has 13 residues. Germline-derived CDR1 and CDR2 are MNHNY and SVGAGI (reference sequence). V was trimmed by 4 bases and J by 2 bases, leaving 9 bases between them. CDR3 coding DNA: TGTGCCAGCAGTTCCTTGTTTCCCTACGAGCAGTACTTC. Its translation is CASSSLFPYEQYF.

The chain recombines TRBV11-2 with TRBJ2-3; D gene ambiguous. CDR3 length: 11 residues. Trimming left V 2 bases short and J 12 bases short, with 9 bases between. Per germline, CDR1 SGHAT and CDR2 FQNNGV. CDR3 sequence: CASSLTDKQYF. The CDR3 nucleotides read TGTGCCAGCAGCTTAACAGATAAACAGTATTTT.

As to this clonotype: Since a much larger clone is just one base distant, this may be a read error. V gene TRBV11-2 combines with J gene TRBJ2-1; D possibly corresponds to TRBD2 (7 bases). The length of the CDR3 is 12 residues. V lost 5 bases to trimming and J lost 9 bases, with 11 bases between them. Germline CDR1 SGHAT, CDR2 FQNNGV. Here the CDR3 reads CASSRGGGEQFF. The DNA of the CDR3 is TGTGCCAGCAGCCGCGGGGGCGGTGAGCAGTTCTTC.

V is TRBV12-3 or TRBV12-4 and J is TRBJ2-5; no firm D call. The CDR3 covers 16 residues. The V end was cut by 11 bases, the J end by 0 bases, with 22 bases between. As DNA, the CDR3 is TGTGCCCGCAAGGACGGAGAGGCCCTGTACCAAGAGACCCAGTACTTC. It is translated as CARKDGEALYQETQYF.

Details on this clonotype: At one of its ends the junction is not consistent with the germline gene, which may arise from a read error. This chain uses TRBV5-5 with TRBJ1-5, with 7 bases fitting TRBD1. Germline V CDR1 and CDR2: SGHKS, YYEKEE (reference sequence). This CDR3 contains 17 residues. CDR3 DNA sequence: TGTGCCAGCAGCTTGGGATCTGGGCAGGGGGTAAATCAGCCCGAGCATTTT. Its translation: CASSLGSGQGVNQPEHF.

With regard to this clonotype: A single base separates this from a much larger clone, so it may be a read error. CDR3 loop: CTTSRDMQSNQPQHF. The CDR3 DNA reads as TGTACCACCAGCAGAGATATGCAGAGCAATCAGCCCCAGCATTTT. The V gene is TRBV15, the J gene TRBJ1-5; D remains ambiguous. The CDR3 contains 15 residues. The V gene's germline CDR1 is LNHNV and CDR2 YYDKDF (reference sequence).

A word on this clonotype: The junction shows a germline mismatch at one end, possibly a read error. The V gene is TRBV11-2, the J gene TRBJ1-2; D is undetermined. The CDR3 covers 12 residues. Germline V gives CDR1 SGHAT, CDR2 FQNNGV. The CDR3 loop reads CASSLDSGVYSF. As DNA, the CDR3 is TGTGCCAGCAGCTTAGATTCTGGAGTCTACTCCTTC.

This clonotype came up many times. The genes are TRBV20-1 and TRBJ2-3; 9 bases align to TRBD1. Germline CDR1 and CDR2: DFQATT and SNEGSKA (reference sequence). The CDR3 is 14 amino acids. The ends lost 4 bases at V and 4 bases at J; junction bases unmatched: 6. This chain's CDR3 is CSAMGQGGPDTQYF. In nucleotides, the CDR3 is TGCAGTGCTATGGGACAGGGAGGACCAGATACGCAGTATTTT.

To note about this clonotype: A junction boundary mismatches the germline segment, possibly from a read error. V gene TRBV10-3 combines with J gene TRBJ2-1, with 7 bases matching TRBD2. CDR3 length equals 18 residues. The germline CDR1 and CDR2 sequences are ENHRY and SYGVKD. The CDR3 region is CVISDLWVLAVADNEQFF. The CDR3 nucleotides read TGTGTCATCAGTGACCTGTGGGTGCTAGCGGTAGCTGACAATGAGCAGTTCTTC.

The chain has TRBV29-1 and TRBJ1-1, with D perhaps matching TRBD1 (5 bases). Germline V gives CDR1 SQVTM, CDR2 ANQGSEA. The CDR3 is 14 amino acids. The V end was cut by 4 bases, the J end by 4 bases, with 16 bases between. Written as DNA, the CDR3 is TGCAGCGTTGTCATGTCACAGGTGGCCACTGAAGCTTTCTTT. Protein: CSVVMSQVATEAFF.

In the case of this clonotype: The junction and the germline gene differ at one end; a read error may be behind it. The CDR3 DNA reads TGTGCCAGCAGTACCCTGATAGGGACCTACGAGCAGTATTTC. Protein: CASSTLIGTYEQYF. This sequence joins TRBV6-6 and TRBJ2-7; D could derive from TRBD1 or TRBD2 (5 bases each). The germline gives CDR1 MNHNY, CDR2 SVGAGI (reference sequence). The CDR3 is 14 amino acids.

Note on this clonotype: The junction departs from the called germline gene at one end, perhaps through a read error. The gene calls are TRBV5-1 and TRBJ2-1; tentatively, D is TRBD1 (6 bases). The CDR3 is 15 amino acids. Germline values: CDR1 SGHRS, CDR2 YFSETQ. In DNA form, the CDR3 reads TGCGCCAGCAGCGACCCCGGGACAACATCCAATGAACAGTTCTTC. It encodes CASSDPGTTSNEQFF.

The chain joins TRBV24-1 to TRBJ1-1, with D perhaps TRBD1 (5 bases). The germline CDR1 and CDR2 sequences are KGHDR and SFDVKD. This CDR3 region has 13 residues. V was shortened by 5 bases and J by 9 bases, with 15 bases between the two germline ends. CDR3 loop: CATSAQRGIKAFF. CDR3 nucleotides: TGTGCCACCAGTGCCCAACGGGGCATTAAAGCTTTCTTT.

The CDR3 loop is CASSELQGNTWELFF. CDR3 bases: TGTGCCAGCAGTGAATTGCAGGGGAACACGTGGGAGCTGTTTTTT. The chain is built from TRBV25-1 and TRBJ2-2; perhaps TRBD1 as D (6 bases). Per the germline V gene, CDR1 is MGHDK and CDR2 is SYGVNS. This CDR3 region has 15 residues. With 1 base removed from V and 9 bases from J, the gap between germline ends came to 15 bases.